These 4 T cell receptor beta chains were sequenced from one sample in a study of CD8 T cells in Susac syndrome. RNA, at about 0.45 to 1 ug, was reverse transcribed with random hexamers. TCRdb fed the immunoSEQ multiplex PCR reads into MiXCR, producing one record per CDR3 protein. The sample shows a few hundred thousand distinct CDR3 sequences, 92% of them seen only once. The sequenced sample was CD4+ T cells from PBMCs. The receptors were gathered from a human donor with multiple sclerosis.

CDR3 sequence reads: CASATDASYEQYF. The DNA of the CDR3 is TGTGCCAGCGCGACGGACGCCTCCTACGAGCAGTACTTC. The J gene is TRBJ2-7, the V gene TRBV2; no firm D call. V was trimmed by 8 bases and J by 0 bases, leaving 11 bases between them. The CDR3 is made up of 13 amino acids. Germline loops: CDR1 SNHLY, CDR2 FYNNEI.

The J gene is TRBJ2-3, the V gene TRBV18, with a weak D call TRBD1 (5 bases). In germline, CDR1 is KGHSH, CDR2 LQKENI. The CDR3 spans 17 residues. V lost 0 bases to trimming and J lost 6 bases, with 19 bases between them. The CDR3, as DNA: TGTGCCAGCTCACCACCGGGGCTGGCAGGGCCCGGGGATACGCAGTATTTT. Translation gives CASSPPGLAGPGDTQYF.

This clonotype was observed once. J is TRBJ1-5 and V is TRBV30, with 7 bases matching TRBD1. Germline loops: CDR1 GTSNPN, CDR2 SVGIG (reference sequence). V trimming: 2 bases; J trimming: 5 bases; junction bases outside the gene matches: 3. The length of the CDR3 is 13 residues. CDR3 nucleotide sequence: TGTGCCTGGAGTAGGGACAGAGATCAGCCCCAGCATTTT. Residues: CAWSRDRDQPQHF.

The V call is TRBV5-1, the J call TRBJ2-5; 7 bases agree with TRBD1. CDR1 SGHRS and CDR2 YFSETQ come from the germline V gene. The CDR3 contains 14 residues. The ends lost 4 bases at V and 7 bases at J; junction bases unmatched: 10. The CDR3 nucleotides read TGCGCCAGCAGCCCGGGACAGTCGGTTGGGACCCAGTACTTC. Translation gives CASSPGQSVGTQYF.